The 5 T cell receptor beta chains in this list originate from one sample, sequenced in a study of cytomegalovirus exposure and HLA in healthy donors (dated by TCRdb to the late 2010s). Library creation used the immunoSEQ multiplex PCR assay. The multiplex PCR relied on a mix of 60 forward primers for TCR Vbeta segments and 13 reverse primers for TCR Jbeta segments. TCRdb took over this immuneACCESS table, retaining in-frame rearrangements with V and J assigned. Such tables are incomplete; in checked studies, under half of the missing clones stem from an unresolved V gene, and the remainder is unexplained. The table for this sample lists roughly 150,000 clones; roughly 77% of them were counted only once. The ten top clones hold around 10% of the sample. The material sequenced was PBMCs. The receptor set was obtained from a man in his late teens or twenties in good health and CMV-seropositive.

This clone was observed a handful of times. A read error may account for a junction end that differs from germline. The chain combines TRBV11-2 with TRBJ1-2; TRBD1 is a possible D gene (5 bases). Germline CDR1 reads SGHAT; CDR2 reads FQNNGV. CDR3 length: 15 residues. CDR3 in DNA: TGTGCCAGCAGCTTAGATCGGGGGAATAACTATGGCTACCCCTTC. Translation gives CASSLDRGNNYGYPF. The complete variable domain, with remaining parts taken from reference TRBV11-2 and TRBJ1-2, reads EAGVAQSPRYKIIEKRQSVAFWCNPISGHATLYWYQQILGQGPKLLIQFQNNGVVDDSQLPKDRFSAERLKGVDSTLKIQPAKLEDSAVYLCASSLDRGNNYGYPFGSGTRLTVV.

The chain joins TRBV19 to TRBJ1-5, with 8 nucleotides matching TRBD1. The CDR3 totals 16 residues. The germline CDR1 and CDR2 sequences are LNHDA and SQIVND (reference sequence). Trimming removed 6 bases from V and 6 bases from J; junction bases left unmatched: 13. The CDR3 nucleotides are TGTGCCAGTAGCACTCGGGACAGGAGGTCTTCTCAGCCCCAGCATTTT. This translates into CASSTRDRRSSQPQHF.

The chain carries TRBV9 and TRBJ2-3, with D uncertain. Germline CDR1 SGDLS, CDR2 YYNGEE. This CDR3 is built from 15 residues. V dropped 0 bases and J dropped 2 bases, with 10 bases sitting between them. The CDR3 spells CASSVGIEPTDTQYF. In DNA form, the CDR3 reads TGTGCCAGCAGCGTAGGAATAGAACCCACAGATACGCAGTATTTT.

The genes are TRBV19 and TRBJ2-5; no reliable D call. Germline CDR1 and CDR2: LNHDA and SQIVND (reference sequence). The length of the CDR3 is 14 residues. The germline V and J ends were trimmed by 3 bases and 0 bases, with 8 bases remaining between them. The DNA for the CDR3 is TGTGCCAGTAGTATCCACAGAAACCAAGAGACCCAGTACTTC. Amino acids: CASSIHRNQETQYF. The full variable domain, rest sourced from reference TRBV19 and TRBJ2-5, is DGGITQSPKYLFRKEGQNVTLSCEQNLNHDAMYWYRQDPGQGLRLIYYSQIVNDFQKGDIAEGYSVSREKKESFPLTVTSAQKNPTAFYLCASSIHRNQETQYFGPGTRLLVL.

By its share, this clone is medium-sized. The V gene is TRBV6-6, the J gene TRBJ2-7; 8 bases are shared with TRBD1. Germline values: CDR1 MNHNY, CDR2 SVGAGI (reference sequence). The V and J ends lost 7 bases and 4 bases, in that order; junction bases with no gene match: 12. The CDR3 length is 15 residues. This chain's CDR3 is CASTQRQGNSYEQYF. The CDR3 DNA reads TGTGCCAGCACCCAAAGACAGGGGAATTCTTACGAGCAGTACTTC.